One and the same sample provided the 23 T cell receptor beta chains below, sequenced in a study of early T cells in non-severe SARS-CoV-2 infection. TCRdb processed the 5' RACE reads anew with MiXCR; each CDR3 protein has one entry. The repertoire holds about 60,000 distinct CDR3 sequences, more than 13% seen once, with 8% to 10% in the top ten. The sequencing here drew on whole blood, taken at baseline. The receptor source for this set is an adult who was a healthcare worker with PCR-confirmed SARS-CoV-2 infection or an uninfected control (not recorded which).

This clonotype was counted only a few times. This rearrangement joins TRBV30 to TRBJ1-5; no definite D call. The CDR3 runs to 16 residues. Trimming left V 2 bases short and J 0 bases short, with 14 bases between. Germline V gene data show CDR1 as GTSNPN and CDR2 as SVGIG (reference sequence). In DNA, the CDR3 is TGTGCCTGGAGTTCGTTAGTGGGATATAGCAATCAGCCCCAGCATTTT. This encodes CAWSSLVGYSNQPQHF.

CDR3 DNA sequence: TGTGCCAGCTCACAACCCGAACGGCAGTTGGAGCAGTTCTTC. It yields the protein CASSQPERQLEQFF. The chain links TRBV18 to TRBJ2-1; no reliable D call. Germline-derived CDR1 and CDR2 are KGHSH and LQKENI. The CDR3 is 14 amino acids. The V end lost 4 bases, the J end lost 10 bases, and 17 bases lay between the germline ends.

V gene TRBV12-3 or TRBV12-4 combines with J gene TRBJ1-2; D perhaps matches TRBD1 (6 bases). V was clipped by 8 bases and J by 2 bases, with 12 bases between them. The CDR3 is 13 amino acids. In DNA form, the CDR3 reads TGTGCCAGCGGAGAACAGGGAAACTATGGCTACACCTTC. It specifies CASGEQGNYGYTF.

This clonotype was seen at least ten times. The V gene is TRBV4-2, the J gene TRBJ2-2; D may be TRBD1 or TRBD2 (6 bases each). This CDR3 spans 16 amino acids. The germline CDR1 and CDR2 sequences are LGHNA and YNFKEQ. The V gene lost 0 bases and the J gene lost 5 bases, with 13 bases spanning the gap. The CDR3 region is CASSQEGGGWTGELFF. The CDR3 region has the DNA TGTGCCAGCAGCCAAGAAGGGGGAGGCTGGACCGGGGAGCTGTTTTTT.

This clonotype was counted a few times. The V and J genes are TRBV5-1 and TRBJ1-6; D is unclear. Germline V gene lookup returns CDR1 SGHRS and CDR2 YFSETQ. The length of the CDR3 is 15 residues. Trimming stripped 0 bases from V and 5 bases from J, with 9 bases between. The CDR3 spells CASSLEGPDNSPLHF. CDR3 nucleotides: TGCGCCAGCAGCTTGGAGGGTCCGGATAATTCACCCCTCCACTTT.

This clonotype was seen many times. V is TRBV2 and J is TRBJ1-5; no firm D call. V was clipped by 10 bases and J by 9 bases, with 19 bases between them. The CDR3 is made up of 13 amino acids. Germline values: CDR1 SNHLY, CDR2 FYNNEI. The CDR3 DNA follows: TGTGCCATCCTAGGGAACCCCGGAGGGCCCCAGCATTTT. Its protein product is CAILGNPGGPQHF.

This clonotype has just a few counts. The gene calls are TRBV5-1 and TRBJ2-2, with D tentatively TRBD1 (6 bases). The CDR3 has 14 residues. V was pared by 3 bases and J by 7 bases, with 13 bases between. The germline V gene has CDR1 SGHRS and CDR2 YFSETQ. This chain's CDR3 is CASSSLGAGGELFF. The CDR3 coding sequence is TGCGCCAGCAGCTCGCTGGGGGCTGGCGGGGAGCTGTTTTTT.

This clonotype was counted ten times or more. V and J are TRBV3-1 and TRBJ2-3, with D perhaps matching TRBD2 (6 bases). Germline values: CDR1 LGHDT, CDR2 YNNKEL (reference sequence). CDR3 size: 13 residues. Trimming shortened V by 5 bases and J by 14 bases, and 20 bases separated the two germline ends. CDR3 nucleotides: TGTGCCAGCAGCAACTCTCGGGACTTACTTGGGTATTTT. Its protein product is CASSNSRDLLGYF.

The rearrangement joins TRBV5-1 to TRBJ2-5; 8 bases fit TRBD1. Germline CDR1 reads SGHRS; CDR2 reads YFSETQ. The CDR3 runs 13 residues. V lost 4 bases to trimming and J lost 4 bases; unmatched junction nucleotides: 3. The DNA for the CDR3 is TGCGCCAGCAGCCGAACAGGGGGAGAGACCCAGTACTTC. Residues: CASSRTGGETQYF.

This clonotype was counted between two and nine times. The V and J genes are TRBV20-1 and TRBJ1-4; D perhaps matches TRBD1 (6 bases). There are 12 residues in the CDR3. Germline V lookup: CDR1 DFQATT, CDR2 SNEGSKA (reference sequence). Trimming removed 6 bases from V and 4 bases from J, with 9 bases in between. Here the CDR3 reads CSAPDSNEKLFF. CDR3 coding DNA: TGCAGTGCACCGGACAGTAATGAAAAACTGTTTTTT.

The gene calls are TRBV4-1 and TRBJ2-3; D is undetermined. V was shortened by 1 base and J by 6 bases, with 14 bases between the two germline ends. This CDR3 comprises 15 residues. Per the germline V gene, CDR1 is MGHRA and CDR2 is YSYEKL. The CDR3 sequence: CASSQGTARLDTQYF. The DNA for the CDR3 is TGCGCCAGCAGCCAAGGGACCGCACGCCTTGATACGCAGTATTTT.

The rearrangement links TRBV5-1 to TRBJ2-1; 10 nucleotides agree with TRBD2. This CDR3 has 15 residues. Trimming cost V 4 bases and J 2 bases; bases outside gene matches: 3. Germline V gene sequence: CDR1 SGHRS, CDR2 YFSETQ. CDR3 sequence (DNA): TGCGCCAGCAGCCTCAGCGGGGGGGCCTACAATGAGCAGTTCTTC. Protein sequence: CASSLSGGAYNEQFF.

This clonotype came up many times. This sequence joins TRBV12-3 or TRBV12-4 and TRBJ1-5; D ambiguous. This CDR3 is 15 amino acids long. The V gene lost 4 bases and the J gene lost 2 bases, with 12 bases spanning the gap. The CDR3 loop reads CASSSGFVGNQPQHF. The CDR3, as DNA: TGTGCCAGCAGTTCGGGGTTTGTGGGCAATCAGCCCCAGCATTTT.

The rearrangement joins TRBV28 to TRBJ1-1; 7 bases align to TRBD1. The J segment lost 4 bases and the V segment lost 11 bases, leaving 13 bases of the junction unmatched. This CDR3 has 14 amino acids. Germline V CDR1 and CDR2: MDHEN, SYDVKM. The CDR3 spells CAGKGAERGTEAFF. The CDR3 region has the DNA TGTGCCGGCAAGGGGGCGGAGAGGGGCACTGAAGCTTTCTTT.

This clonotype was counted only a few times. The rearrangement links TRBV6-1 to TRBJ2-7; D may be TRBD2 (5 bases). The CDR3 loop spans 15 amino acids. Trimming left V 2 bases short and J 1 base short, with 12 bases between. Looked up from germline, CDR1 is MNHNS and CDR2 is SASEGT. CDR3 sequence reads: CASSEQSGISYEQYF. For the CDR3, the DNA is TGTGCCAGCAGTGAACAAAGCGGAATTTCCTACGAGCAGTACTTC.

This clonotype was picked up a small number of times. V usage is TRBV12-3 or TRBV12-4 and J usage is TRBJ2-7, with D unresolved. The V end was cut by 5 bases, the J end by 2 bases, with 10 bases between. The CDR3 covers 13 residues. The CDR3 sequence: CASSLGITYEQYF. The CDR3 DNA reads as TGTGCCAGCAGTCTGGGGATCACCTACGAGCAGTACTTC.

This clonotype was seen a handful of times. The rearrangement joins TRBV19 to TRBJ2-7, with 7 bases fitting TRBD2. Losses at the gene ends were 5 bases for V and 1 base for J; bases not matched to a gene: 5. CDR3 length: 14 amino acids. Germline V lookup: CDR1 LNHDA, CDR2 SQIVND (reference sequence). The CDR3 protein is CASSLISGSYEQYF. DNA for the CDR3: TGTGCCAGTAGTCTGATTAGCGGGTCCTACGAGCAGTACTTC.

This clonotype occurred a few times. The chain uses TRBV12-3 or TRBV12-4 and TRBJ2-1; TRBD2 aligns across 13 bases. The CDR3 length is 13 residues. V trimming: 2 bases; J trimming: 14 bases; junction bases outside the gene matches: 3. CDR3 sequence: CASSLRTSGGEFF. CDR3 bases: TGTGCCAGCAGTTTAAGGACTAGCGGGGGCGAGTTCTTC.

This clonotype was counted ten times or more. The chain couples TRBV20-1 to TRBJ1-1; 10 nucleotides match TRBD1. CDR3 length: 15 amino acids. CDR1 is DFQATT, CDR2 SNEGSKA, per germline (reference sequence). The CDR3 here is CTPGDRGGMNTEAFF. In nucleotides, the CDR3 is TGCACCCCCGGGGACAGGGGAGGGATGAACACTGAAGCTTTCTTT.

The CDR3 nucleotides read TGCAGTGCTAGAGATATTCAGGGAGGCGGCACTGAAGCTTTCTTT. Its protein is CSARDIQGGGTEAFF. The chain recombines TRBV20-1 with TRBJ1-1; the D gene is possibly TRBD1 (5 bases). The germline CDR1 and CDR2 sequences are DFQATT and SNEGSKA (reference sequence). This CDR3 is 15 amino acids long. V gave up 0 bases and J gave up 4 bases, with 15 bases separating them.

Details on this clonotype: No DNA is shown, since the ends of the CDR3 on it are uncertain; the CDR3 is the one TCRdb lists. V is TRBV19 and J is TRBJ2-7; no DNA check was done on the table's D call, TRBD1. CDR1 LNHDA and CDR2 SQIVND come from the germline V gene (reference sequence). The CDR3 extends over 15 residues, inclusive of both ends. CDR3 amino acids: CASTSGQGQNYEQYF.

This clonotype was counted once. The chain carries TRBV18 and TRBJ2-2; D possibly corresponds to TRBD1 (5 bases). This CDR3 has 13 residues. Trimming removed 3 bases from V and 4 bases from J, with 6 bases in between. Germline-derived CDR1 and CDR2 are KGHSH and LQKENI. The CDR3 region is CASSPQGTGELFF. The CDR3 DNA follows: TGTGCCAGCTCACCTCAGGGCACCGGGGAGCTGTTTTTT.

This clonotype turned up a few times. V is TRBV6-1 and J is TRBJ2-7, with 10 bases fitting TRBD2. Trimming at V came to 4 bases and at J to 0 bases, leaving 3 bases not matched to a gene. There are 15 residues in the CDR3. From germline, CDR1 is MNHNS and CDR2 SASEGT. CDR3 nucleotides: TGTGCCAGCAGTGCTACTAGCGGGGCCTCCTACGAGCAGTACTTC. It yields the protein CASSATSGASYEQYF.